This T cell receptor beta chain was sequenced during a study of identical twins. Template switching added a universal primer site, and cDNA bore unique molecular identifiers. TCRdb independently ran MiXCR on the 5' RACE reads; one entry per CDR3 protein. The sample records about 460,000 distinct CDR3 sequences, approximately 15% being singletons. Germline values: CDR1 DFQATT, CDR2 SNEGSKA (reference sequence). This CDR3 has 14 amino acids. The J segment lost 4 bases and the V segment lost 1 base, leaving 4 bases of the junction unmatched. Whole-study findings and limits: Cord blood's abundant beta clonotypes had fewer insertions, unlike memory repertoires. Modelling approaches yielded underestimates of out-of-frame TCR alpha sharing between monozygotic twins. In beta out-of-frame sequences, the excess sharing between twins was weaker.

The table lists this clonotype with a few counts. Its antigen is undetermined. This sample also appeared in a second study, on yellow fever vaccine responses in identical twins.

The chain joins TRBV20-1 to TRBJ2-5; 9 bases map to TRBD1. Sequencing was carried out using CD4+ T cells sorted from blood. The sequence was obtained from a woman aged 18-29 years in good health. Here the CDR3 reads CSARVGQGRETQYF. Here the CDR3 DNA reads TGCAGTGCTAGAGTGGGACAGGGCAGAGAGACCCAGTACTTC.